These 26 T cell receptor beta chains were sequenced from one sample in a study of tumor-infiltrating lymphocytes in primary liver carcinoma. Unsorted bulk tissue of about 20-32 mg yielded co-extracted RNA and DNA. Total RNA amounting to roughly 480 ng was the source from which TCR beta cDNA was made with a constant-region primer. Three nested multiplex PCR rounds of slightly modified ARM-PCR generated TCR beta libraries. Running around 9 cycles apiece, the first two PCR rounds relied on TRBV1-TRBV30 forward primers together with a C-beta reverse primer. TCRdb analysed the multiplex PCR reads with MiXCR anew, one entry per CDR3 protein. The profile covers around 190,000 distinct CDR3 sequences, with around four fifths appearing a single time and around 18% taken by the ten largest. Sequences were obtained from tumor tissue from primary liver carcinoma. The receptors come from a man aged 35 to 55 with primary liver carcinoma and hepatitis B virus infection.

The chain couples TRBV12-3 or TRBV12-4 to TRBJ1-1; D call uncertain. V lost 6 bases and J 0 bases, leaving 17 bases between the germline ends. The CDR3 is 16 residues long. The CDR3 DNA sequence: TGTGCCAGCAGCTGGAGGGTACCTCCGATGAACACTGAAGCTTTCTTT. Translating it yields CASSWRVPPMNTEAFF.

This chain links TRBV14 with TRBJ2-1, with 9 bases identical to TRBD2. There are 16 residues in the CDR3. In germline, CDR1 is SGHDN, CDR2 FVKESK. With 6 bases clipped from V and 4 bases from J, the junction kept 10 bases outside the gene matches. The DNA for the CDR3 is TGTGCCAGCAGTGTCCTAGCGGGATGGGTATACAATGAGCAGTTCTTC. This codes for CASSVLAGWVYNEQFF.

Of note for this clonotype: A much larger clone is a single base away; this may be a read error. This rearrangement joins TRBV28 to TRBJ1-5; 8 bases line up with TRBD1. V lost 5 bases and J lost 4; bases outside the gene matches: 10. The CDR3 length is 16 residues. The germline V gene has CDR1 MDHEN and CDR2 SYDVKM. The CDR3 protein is CASSPARQGSNQPQHF. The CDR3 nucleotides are TGTGCCAGCAGTCCGGCTCGACAGGGGAGTAATCAGCCCCAGCATTTT. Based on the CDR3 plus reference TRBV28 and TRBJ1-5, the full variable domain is DVKVTQSSRYLVKRTGEKVFLECVQDMDHENMFWYRQDPGLGLRLIYFSYDVKMKEKGDIPEGYSVSREKKERFSLILESASTNQTSMYLCASSPARQGSNQPQHFGDGTRLSIL.

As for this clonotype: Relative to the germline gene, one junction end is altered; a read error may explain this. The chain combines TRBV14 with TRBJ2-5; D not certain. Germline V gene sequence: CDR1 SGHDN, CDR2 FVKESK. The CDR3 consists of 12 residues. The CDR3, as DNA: TGTGCCATCAGCCAAGCTTTAGAGGTCCAGTACTTC. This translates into CAISQALEVQYF.

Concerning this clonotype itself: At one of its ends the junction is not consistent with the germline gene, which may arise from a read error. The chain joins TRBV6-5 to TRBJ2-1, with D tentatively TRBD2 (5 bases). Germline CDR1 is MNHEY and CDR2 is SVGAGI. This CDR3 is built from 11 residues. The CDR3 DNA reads TGTGCCAGCAGTGACGGACTCAAGCAGTTATTC. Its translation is CASSDGLKQLF.

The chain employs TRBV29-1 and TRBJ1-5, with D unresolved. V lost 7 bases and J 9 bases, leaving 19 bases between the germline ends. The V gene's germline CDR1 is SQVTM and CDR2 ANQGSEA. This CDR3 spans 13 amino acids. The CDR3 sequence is CSAGWGADRPQHF. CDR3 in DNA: TGCAGCGCCGGATGGGGAGCGGATCGGCCCCAGCATTTT.

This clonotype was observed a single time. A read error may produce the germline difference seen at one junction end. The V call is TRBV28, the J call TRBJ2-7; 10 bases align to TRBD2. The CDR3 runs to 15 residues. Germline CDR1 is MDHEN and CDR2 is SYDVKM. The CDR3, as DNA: TGTGCCAGTAGTTCCCGGACTAGCGGTATCGGAGAGCAGCACTTC. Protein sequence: CASSSRTSGIGEQHF.

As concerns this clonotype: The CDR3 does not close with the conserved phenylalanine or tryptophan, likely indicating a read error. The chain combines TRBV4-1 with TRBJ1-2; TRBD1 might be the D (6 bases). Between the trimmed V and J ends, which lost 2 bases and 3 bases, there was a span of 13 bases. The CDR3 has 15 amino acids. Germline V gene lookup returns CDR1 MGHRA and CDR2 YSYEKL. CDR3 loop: CASSQMGGNDYGYTV. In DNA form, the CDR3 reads TGCGCCAGCAGCCAAATGGGGGGCAATGACTATGGCTACACCGTC.

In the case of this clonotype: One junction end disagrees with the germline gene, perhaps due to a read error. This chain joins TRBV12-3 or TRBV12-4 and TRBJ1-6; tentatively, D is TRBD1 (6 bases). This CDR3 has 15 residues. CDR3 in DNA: TGTGCCAGCAGAACCGACTGGGGGCGTCTTTCATCCCTCCACTTT. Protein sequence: CASRTDWGRLSSLHF.

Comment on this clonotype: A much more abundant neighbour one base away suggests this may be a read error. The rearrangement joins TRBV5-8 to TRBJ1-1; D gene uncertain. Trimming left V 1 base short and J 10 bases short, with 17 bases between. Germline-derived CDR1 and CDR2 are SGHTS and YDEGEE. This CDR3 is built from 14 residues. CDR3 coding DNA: TGTGCCAGCAGCTTGTCAAGGGTGGGCAGAGTAGCTTTCTTT. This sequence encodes CASSLSRVGRVAFF. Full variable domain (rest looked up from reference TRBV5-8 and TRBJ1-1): EAGVTQSPTHLIKTRGQQATLRCSPISGHTSVYWYQQALGLGLQFLLWYDEGEERNRGNFPPRFSGRQFPNYSSELNVNALELEDSALYLCASSLSRVGRVAFFGQGTRLTVV.

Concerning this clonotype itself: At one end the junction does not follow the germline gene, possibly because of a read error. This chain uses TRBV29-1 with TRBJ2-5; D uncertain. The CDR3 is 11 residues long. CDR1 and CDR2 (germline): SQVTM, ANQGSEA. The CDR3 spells CNVEVAQTQYF. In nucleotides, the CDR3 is TGCAACGTTGAAGTAGCCCAGACGCAGTACTTC.

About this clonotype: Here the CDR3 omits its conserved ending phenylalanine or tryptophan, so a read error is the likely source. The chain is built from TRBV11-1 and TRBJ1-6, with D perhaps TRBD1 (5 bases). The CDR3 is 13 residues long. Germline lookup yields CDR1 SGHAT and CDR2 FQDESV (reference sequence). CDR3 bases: TGTGCCAGCAGCCGGACAATGGTTTCACACCTCCACTCT. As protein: CASSRTMVSHLHS.

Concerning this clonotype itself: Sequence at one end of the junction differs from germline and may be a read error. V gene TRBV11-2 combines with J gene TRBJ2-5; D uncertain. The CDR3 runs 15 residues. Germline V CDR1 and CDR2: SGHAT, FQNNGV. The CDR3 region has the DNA TGTGCCAGCACCCCCGTCGGGCTAGTCTCAGAGATCCAGTACTTC. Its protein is CASTPVGLVSEIQYF.

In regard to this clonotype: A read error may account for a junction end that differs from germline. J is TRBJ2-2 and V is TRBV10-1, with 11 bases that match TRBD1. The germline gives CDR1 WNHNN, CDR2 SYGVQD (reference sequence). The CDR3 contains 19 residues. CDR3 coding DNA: TGCGCCAGCAGTGAAATATCGGGGACAGGGGGAAGTAACACCGGGGAGTTGTTTTTT. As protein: CASSEISGTGGSNTGELFF.

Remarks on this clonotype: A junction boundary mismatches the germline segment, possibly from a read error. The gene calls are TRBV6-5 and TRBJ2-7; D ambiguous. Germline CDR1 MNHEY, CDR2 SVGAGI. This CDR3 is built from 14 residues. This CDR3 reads CVSSYQDRRYEQYF. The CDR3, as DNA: TGTGTCAGCAGTTACCAGGATAGGAGATACGAGCAGTACTTC.

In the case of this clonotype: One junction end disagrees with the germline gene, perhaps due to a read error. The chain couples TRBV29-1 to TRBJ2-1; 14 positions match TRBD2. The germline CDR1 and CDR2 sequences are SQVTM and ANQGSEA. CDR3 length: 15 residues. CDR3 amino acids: CTVRLAGGFYSEQFF. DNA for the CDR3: TGCACCGTTAGACTAGCGGGAGGGTTCTACAGTGAGCAGTTCTTC.

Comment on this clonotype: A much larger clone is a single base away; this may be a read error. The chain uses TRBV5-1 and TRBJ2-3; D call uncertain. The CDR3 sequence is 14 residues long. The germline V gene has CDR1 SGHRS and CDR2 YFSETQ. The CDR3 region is CASSMDAARDTQNF. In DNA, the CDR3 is TGCGCCAGCAGCATGGACGCAGCGAGAGATACGCAGAATTTT.

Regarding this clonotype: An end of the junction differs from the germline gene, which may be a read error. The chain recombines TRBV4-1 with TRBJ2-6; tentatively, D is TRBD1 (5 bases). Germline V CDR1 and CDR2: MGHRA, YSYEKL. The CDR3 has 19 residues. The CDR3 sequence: CVSSQDLDSSDSGANVLTF. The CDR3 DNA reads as TGCGTCAGCAGCCAAGATTTAGACAGTTCCGACTCTGGGGCCAACGTCCTGACTTTT.

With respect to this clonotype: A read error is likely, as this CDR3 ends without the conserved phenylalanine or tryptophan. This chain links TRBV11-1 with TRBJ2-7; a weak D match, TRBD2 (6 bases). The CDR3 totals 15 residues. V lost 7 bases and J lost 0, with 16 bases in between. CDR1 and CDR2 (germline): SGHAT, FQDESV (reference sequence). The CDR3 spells CASNTSRDSSYEQYS. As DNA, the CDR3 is TGTGCCAGCAACACATCCCGGGACTCCTCCTACGAGCAGTACTCC.

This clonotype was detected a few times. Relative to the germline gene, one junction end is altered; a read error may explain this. The CDR3 region has the DNA TGTGCCAACAGTGTCGGGAGGGGTGGAGGCTACACATTC. Translating gives CANSVGRGGGYTF. V is TRBV11-3 and J is TRBJ1-2; a possible D gene is TRBD1 (5 bases). The CDR3 is 13 residues long. Germline CDR1 and CDR2: SGHNT and YENEEA.

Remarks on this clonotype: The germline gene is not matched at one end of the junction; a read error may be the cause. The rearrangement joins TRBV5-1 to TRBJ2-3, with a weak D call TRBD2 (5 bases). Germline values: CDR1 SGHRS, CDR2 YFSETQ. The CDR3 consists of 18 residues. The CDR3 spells CASSFGLRLETLTDTRYF. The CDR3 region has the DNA TGTGCCAGCAGCTTTGGACTCCGACTGGAAACCCTAACAGATACGCGGTATTTT.

CDR3 nucleotides: TGCAACGTCGTAAGAGGGAGCTTGACCGGGGAGCTGTTTTTT. Amino acid sequence: CNVVRGSLTGELFF. The gene calls are TRBV29-1 and TRBJ2-2, with a possible D match to TRBD2 (5 bases). Per the germline V gene, CDR1 is SQVTM and CDR2 is ANQGSEA. CDR3 length: 14 residues.

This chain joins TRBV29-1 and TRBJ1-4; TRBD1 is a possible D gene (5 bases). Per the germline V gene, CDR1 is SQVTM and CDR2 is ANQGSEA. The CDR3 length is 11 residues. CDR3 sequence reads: CGGGTQGKLFF. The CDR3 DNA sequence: TGCGGCGGCGGAACTCAGGGAAAACTGTTTTTT.

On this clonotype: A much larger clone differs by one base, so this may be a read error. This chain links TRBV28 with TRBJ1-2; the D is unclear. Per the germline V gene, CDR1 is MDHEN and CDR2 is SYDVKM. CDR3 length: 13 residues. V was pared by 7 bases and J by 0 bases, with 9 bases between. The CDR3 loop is CASNPGSNYGYTF. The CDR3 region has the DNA TGTGCCAGCAATCCCGGATCTAACTATGGCTACACCTTC.

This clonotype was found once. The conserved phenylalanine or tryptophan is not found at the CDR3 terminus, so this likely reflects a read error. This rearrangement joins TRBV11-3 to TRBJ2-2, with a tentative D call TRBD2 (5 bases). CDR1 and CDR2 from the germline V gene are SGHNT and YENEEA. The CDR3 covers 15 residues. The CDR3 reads CTSSWGLEDTGELFI. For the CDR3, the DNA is TGTACCAGCAGCTGGGGTCTGGAGGACACCGGGGAGCTGTTTATT.

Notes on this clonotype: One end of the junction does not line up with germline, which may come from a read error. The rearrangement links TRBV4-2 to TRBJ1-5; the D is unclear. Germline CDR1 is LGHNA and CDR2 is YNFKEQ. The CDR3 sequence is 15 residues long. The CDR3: CASNQDSRTNQPQHF. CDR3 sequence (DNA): TGTGCCAGCAACCAAGATTCCAGAACCAATCAGCCCCAGCATTTT.